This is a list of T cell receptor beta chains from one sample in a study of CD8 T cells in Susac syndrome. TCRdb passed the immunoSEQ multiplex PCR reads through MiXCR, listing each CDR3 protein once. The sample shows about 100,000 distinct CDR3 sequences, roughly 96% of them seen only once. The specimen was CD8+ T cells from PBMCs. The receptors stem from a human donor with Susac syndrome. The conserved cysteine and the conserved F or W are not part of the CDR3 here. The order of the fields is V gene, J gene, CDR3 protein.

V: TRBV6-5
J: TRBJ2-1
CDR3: AAKIRPTYNEQF

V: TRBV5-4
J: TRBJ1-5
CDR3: ASSPGPRNQPQH

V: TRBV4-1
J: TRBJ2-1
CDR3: ASSLTGAGDGVEQF

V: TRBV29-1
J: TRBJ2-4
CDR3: SVGVVGDGDIQY

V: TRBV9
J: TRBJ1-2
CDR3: ASSVGGDGYT

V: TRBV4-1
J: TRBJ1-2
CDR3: ASSQDLSPGQGNGYT

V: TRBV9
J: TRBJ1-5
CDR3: ASSVDEDKPQH

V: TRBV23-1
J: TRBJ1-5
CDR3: ASSRRGQPQH

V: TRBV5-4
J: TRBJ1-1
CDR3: ASSLDRAMNTEAF

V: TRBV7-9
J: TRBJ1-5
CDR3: ASSRDRGGQPQH

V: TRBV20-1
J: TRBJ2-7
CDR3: SATQPGQLAEQY

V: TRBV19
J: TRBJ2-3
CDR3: ASSERVLDTQY

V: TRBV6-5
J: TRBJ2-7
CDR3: ASSYGSTYEQY

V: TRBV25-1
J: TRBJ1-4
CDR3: ASSGGGIGLF

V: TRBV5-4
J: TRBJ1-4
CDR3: ASSRDRGNEKLF

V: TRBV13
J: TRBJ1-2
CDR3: ASSLGTGYYGYT

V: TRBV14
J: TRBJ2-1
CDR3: ASSLGLAGAWYNEQF

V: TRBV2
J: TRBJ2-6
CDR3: ASSPGGPGANVLT

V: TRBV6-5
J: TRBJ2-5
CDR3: ASSPWLWETQY

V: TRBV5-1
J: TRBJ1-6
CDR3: ASSLKGGNSPLH

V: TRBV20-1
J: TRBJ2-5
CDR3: SARQGAGETQY

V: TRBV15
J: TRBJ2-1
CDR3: ATNGDNEQF

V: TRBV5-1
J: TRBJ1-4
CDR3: ASRGGRTVGEKLF

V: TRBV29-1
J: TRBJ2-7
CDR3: SVFSGADYEQY

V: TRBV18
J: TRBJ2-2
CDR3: ASSPPVAGETGELF

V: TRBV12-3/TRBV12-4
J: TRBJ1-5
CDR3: ASSLGRPEPQH

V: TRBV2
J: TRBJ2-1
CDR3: ASSGPDGAREQF

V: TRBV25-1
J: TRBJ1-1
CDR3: ASSEPGGSEAF

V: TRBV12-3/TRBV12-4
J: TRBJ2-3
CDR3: ASGIGTQY

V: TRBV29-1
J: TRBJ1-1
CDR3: SVEGQGWDTEAF

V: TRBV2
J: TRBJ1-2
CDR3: ASTPPQALSGYT

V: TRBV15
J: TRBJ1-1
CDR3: ATSRERSVAEAF

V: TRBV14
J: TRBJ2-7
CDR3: ASSQVQAVEQY

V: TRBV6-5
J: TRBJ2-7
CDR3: ASSLAAGRVDEQY

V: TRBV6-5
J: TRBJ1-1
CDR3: ASSPTDSTAEAF

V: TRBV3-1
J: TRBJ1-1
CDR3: ASSPSYFQGPEAF

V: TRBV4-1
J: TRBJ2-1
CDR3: ASSQVLAAYNEQF

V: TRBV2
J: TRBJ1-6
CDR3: ATGDNSPLH

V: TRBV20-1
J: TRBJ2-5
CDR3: SARSGTQY

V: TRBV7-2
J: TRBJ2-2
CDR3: ASSLALAGVSGELF

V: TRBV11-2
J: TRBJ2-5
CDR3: ASSLEDREETQY

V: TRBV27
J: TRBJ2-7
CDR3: ASTPLGGPGGYEQY